The 12 T cell receptor beta chains below all came from one sample that was sequenced in a study of blood T cell repertoires in COVID-19. TCRdb keeps only in-frame clones here, not all; method: immunoSEQ multiplex PCR. The table has approximately 58,000 clones, approximately 80% seen once. Material: peripheral blood. The receptors come from a man aged 65 to 85 with active or convalescent COVID-19.

This chain connects TRBV6-5 to TRBJ1-4, with D unresolved. The CDR3 extends over 15 amino acids. V was cut by 8 bases and J by 0 bases, with 13 bases left in between. Germline V CDR1 and CDR2: MNHEY, SVGAGI. The CDR3 sequence is CASRREISTNEKLFF. In nucleotides, the CDR3 is TGTGCCAGCCGCCGTGAGATCTCAACTAATGAAAAACTGTTTTTT.

This chain uses TRBV19 with TRBJ1-1; D call uncertain. CDR3 size: 13 residues. V shed 1 base and J shed 8 bases, with 11 bases lying between them. Germline V gene lookup returns CDR1 LNHDA and CDR2 SQIVND (reference sequence). CDR3: CASSIVIGPEAFF. DNA of the CDR3: TGTGCCAGTAGTATAGTCATCGGTCCAGAAGCTTTCTTT.

The rearrangement uses TRBV7-2 and TRBJ2-1, with TRBD2 as a possible D gene (6 bases). V was shortened by 5 bases and J by 11 bases, with 22 bases between the two germline ends. CDR1 and CDR2 from the germline V gene are SGHTA and FQGNSA. The CDR3 spans 15 residues. Written as DNA, the CDR3 is TGTGCCAGCAGCCCGGACCCGGGGGTGCGGCGGCAGCAGTTCTTC. Amino acids: CASSPDPGVRRQQFF.

The chain's CDR3 is CSPMGLADHYNEQFF. The CDR3 DNA is TGCAGCCCCATGGGCCTAGCGGACCACTACAATGAGCAGTTCTTC. This chain uses TRBV29-1 with TRBJ2-1, with 7 bases lining up with TRBD2. The CDR3 consists of 15 residues. V shed 8 bases, J shed 3 bases, and the junction held 13 bases outside the gene matches. The germline V gene has CDR1 SQVTM and CDR2 ANQGSEA.

The rearrangement joins TRBV2 to TRBJ1-6; no definite D call. Trimming stripped 2 bases from V and 0 bases from J, with 8 bases between. In germline, CDR1 is SNHLY, CDR2 FYNNEI. This CDR3 is 16 amino acids long. The CDR3 DNA reads TGTGCCAGCAGTGAATGGTTGAGCTCCTATAATTCACCCCTCCACTTT. Its translation: CASSEWLSSYNSPLHF.

The chain employs TRBV4-2 and TRBJ1-1; TRBD1 agrees at 7 bases. The CDR3 consists of 16 residues. CDR1 and CDR2 (germline): LGHNA, YNFKEQ. The junction had 11 bases not matched to a gene; V was cut back by 4 bases and J by 3 bases. CDR3: CASSPEGARGHTEAFF. Written as DNA, the CDR3 is TGTGCCAGCAGCCCCGAGGGGGCGCGAGGGCACACTGAAGCTTTCTTT.

This clone was counted once. V gene TRBV29-1 combines with J gene TRBJ2-7; 13 nucleotides match TRBD2. Trimming took 3 bases from V and 3 from J; bases not matched to a gene: 2. CDR1 and CDR2 from the germline V gene are SQVTM and ANQGSEA. The CDR3 length is 14 residues. The chain's CDR3 is CSVEGLAGFYEQYF. In DNA, the CDR3 is TGCAGCGTTGAGGGACTAGCGGGATTCTACGAGCAGTACTTC.

This clone was seen just once. This rearrangement joins TRBV29-1 to TRBJ2-7; TRBD2 matches 11 bases. This CDR3 is 14 amino acids long. Germline CDR1 SQVTM, CDR2 ANQGSEA. The junction had 6 bases not matched to a gene; V was cut back by 7 bases and J by 1 base. In DNA, the CDR3 is TGCAGCGCCGTGGGACTAGCGGATTCCTACGAGCAGTACTTC. Translating it yields CSAVGLADSYEQYF.

The gene calls are TRBV12-2 and TRBJ1-2; no DNA check was done on the table's D call, TRBD1. TRBV12-2 is given as a pseudogene. CDR3 length equals 16 residues. As DNA, the CDR3 is TGTGCAAGTCGCTTAGCCCTCCTGACAGGAAGGTATGGCTACACCTTC. This encodes CASRLALLTGRYGYTF.

This sequence joins TRBV5-1 and TRBJ2-7, with TRBD1 identical over 9 bases. The germline CDR1 and CDR2 sequences are SGHRS and YFSETQ. This CDR3 has 14 amino acids. V shed 4 bases, J shed 3 bases, and the junction held 5 bases outside the gene matches. This chain's CDR3 is CASSRGQGIYEQYF. CDR3 bases: TGCGCCAGCAGCCGCGGACAGGGGATCTACGAGCAGTACTTC.

V gene TRBV24-1 combines with J gene TRBJ2-3, with 7 nucleotides matching TRBD2. Germline CDR1 reads KGHDR; CDR2 reads SFDVKD. The CDR3 spans 16 residues. Trimming at V came to 4 bases and at J to 5 bases, leaving 11 bases not matched to a gene. The CDR3: CATSDPPSTGGDTQYF. CDR3 DNA: TGTGCCACCAGTGACCCCCCTAGTACGGGAGGAGATACGCAGTATTTT.

The gene calls are TRBV6-5 and TRBJ1-2; 8 bases match TRBD1. This CDR3 spans 15 amino acids. The V and J ends lost 6 bases and 8 bases, in that order; junction bases with no gene match: 14. CDR1 and CDR2 (germline): MNHEY, SVGAGI. CDR3 in DNA: TGTGCCAGCAGCAACCCCCGACAGGGGTCGTACGGCTACACCTTC. Its protein product is CASSNPRQGSYGYTF.